The 15 T cell receptor beta chains reported below all come from one sample, sequenced in a study of CD8 T cells in ankylosing spondylitis. Via MiXCR, TCRdb re-called the 5' RACE reads, giving one row per CDR3 protein. In the table there are 300,000 to 350,000 distinct CDR3 sequences, more than 20% of which are singletons. The sample comprised blood, either unsorted or a sorted T cell fraction (not recorded which). These receptor sequences come from a female donor with ankylosing spondylitis or in good health (not recorded which).

This sequence joins TRBV10-3 and TRBJ2-5; D not certain. The length of the CDR3 is 14 residues. CDR1 is ENHRY, CDR2 SYGVKD, per germline. The V gene lost 3 bases and the J gene lost 10 bases, with 18 bases spanning the gap. CDR3 sequence reads: CAISERDTSTGQYF. The CDR3 DNA is TGTGCCATCAGTGAAAGAGACACCTCAACGGGCCAGTACTTC.

This clonotype occurred a few times. V and J are TRBV14 and TRBJ2-3; D possibly matches TRBD1 or TRBD2 (5 bases each). Germline V gene lookup returns CDR1 SGHDN and CDR2 FVKESK. This CDR3 comprises 14 residues. Trimming removed 2 bases from V and 6 bases from J, with 12 bases in between. CDR3 loop: CASSQLRDGDTQYF. CDR3 bases: TGTGCCAGCAGCCAACTCCGGGACGGGGATACGCAGTATTTT.

This clonotype was observed at least ten times. This chain links TRBV12-3 or TRBV12-4 with TRBJ1-1; maybe TRBD1 (6 bases). CDR3 length equals 14 residues. The V end was cut by 2 bases, the J end by 4 bases, with 11 bases between. CDR3 sequence (DNA): TGTGCCAGCAGTTTATCAGGGGCAGGCACTGAAGCTTTCTTT. It specifies CASSLSGAGTEAFF.

This clonotype was seen repeatedly, ten times or more. The chain couples TRBV5-1 to TRBJ2-2; D might be TRBD1 (5 bases). The CDR3 sequence is 14 residues long. Germline CDR1 reads SGHRS; CDR2 reads YFSETQ. V lost 1 base and J 1 base, leaving 5 bases between the germline ends. CDR3 nucleotide sequence: TGCGCCAGCAGCTTGAGGGGGAACACCGGGGAGCTGTTTTTT. Translation: CASSLRGNTGELFF.

The sample holds a few counts of this clonotype. The chain joins TRBV5-1 to TRBJ2-7, with 7 bases identical to TRBD2. The CDR3 has 16 residues. Germline trimming cut 0 bases from V and 6 bases from J; bases unmatched to any gene: 12. Germline CDR1 reads SGHRS; CDR2 reads YFSETQ. The CDR3 DNA is TGCGCCAGCAGCTTGGCCGAACGGACTAGACGGGCCGAGCAGTACTTC. Protein: CASSLAERTRRAEQYF.

This clonotype occurred a few times. An end of the junction does not agree with germline; a read error may underlie this. The chain uses TRBV12-3 or TRBV12-4 and TRBJ2-3; the D is unclear. The CDR3 is 15 amino acids. CDR3 coding DNA: TGTGCCAGCAGTTCTAGGTTTCCCAGCACAGATGCGCAGTATTTT. Translation gives CASSSRFPSTDAQYF.

The rearrangement joins TRBV7-2 to TRBJ1-4; D may be TRBD1 (5 bases). V shed 4 bases and J shed 5 bases, with 14 bases lying between them. The length of the CDR3 is 15 residues. The germline V gene encodes CDR1 SGHTA and CDR2 FQGNSA. This CDR3 is CASSWATAENEKLFF. The DNA for the CDR3 is TGTGCCAGCAGCTGGGCGACAGCTGAGAATGAAAAACTGTTTTTT.

The sample holds many counts of this clonotype. The chain couples TRBV29-1 to TRBJ2-2; D unclear. Trimming removed 4 bases from V and 0 bases from J, with 9 bases in between. The length of the CDR3 is 14 residues. Germline assignment: CDR1 SQVTM and CDR2 ANQGSEA. The DNA for the CDR3 is TGCAGCGTTGGTGCGACATCGAACACCGGGGAGCTGTTTTTT. Amino acid sequence: CSVGATSNTGELFF.

The CDR3 DNA reads as TGTGCCATCAGTGCTGAACCCCGGGACAGGAACACTGAAGCTTTCTTT. The encoded protein is CAISAEPRDRNTEAFF. This sequence joins TRBV10-3 and TRBJ1-1, with 7 positions matching TRBD1. Trimming took 4 bases from V and 1 from J; bases not matched to a gene: 9. The CDR3 runs 16 residues. Germline values: CDR1 ENHRY, CDR2 SYGVKD.

The V gene is TRBV24-1, the J gene TRBJ2-5; D is unresolved. V was trimmed by 0 bases and J by 4 bases, leaving 5 bases between them. This CDR3 has 13 amino acids. CDR1 KGHDR and CDR2 SFDVKD come from the germline V gene. The CDR3 sequence: CATSDLGRETQYF. The CDR3 DNA reads TGTGCCACCAGTGATTTGGGCAGAGAGACCCAGTACTTC.

The chain recombines TRBV29-1 with TRBJ2-7, with D perhaps being TRBD1 or TRBD2 (5 bases each). Germline CDR1 is SQVTM and CDR2 is ANQGSEA. Trimming took 5 bases from V and 3 from J, leaving 14 bases between them. CDR3 length: 13 amino acids. CDR3 residues: CSVRGVLVYEQYF. The CDR3 DNA reads as TGCAGCGTTAGGGGAGTCTTGGTCTACGAGCAGTACTTC.

The CDR3 spells CSVAPGQFF. CDR3 sequence (DNA): TGCAGCGTTGCCCCAGGGCAGTTCTTC. V usage is TRBV29-1 and J usage is TRBJ2-1; D gene uncertain. Germline V CDR1 and CDR2: SQVTM, ANQGSEA. V lost 4 bases and J 12 bases, leaving 7 bases between the germline ends. The CDR3 extends over 9 amino acids.

The chain employs TRBV18 and TRBJ1-1; perhaps TRBD1 as D (5 bases). CDR3 size: 19 residues. Germline V gene lookup returns CDR1 KGHSH and CDR2 LQKENI. The germline V and J ends were trimmed by 3 bases and 2 bases, with 25 bases remaining between them. This CDR3 is CASSPLSGTVLGGNTEAFF. DNA of the CDR3: TGTGCCAGCTCACCCCTGTCAGGGACGGTGTTAGGAGGAAACACTGAAGCTTTCTTT.

As for this clonotype: Sequence at one end of the junction differs from germline and may be a read error. The V gene is TRBV7-7, the J gene TRBJ2-5; TRBD2 matches 9 bases. The CDR3 totals 16 residues. From germline, CDR1 is SSHAT and CDR2 FNYEAQ (reference sequence). In nucleotides, the CDR3 is TGTGCTAGCAGCTTCTTAGCGGGAGCTCGCGGGGAGACCCAGTACTTC. It is translated as CASSFLAGARGETQYF.

The gene calls are TRBV6-2 or TRBV6-3 and TRBJ2-7; tentative D call: TRBD2 (7 bases). In germline, CDR1 is MNHEY, CDR2 SVGEGT. The CDR3 spans 13 residues. The ends were cut back, 8 bases at V and 5 bases at J, with 16 bases in the middle. CDR3 sequence reads: CASGGAVRNEQYF. CDR3 in DNA: TGTGCCAGCGGGGGGGCCGTGCGGAACGAGCAGTACTTC.